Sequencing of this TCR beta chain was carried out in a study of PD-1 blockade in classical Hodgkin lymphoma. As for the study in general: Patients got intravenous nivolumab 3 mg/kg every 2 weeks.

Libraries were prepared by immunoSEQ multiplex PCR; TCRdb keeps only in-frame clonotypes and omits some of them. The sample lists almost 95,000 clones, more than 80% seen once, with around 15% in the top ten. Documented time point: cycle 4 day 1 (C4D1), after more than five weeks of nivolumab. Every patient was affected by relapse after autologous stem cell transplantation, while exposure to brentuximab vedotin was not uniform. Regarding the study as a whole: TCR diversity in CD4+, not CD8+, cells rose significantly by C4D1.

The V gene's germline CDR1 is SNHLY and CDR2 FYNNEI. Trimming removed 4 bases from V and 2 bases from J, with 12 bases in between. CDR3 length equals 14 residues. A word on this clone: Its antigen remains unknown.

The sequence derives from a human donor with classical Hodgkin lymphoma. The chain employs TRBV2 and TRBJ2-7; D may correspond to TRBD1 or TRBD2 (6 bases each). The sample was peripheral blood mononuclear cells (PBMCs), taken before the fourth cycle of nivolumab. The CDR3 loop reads CASSGEDRTYEQYF. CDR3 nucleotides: TGTGCCAGCAGTGGGGAGGACAGAACCTACGAGCAGTACTTC.